Listed below are T cell receptor beta chains from one sample, sequenced in a study of T cell responses to AZD1222 COVID-19 vaccine. Data came from immunoSEQ multiplex PCR; TCRdb stores just in-frame clones and leaves some out. The sample holds approximately 110,000 clones, 88% seen once. The material sequenced was peripheral blood, taken on day 0 of AZD1222 vaccination. The receptor set was obtained from an adult in good health. Both conserved end residues are part of each CDR3. A D gene is named only where the DNA matches it firmly. Only some rows state a clone size, as once, few, many or a class for expanded clones.

D | J | size | V | CDR3 | DNA
- | TRBJ1-2 | - | TRBV7-9 | CASSLETAGYGYTF | TGTGCCAGCAGCTTAGAGACAGCAGGGTATGGCTACACCTTC
- | TRBJ1-1 | - | TRBV9 | CASSVGTGNTEAFF | TGTGCCAGCAGCGTAGGCACGGGGAACACTGAAGCTTTCTTT
- | TRBJ2-7 | - | TRBV6-5 | CASEEPGRRSYEQYF | TGTGCCAGCGAAGAGCCGGGACGCCGGTCCTACGAGCAGTACTTC
- | TRBJ2-2 | - | TRBV7-8 | CASSLAWGRANTGELFF | TGTGCCAGCAGCTTAGCTTGGGGCCGTGCGAACACCGGGGAGCTGTTTTTT
TRBD1 | TRBJ1-2 | - | TRBV6-5 | CASSRGQGISYTF | TGTGCCAGCAGCAGGGGACAGGGGATAAGCTACACCTTC
TRBD1 | TRBJ2-7 | once | TRBV27 | CASSLWDRSYEQYF | TGTGCCAGCAGTTTATGGGACAGATCCTACGAGCAGTACTTC
TRBD1 | TRBJ2-6 | once | TRBV2 | CASSDRGPGANVLTF | TGTGCCAGCAGCGACAGGGGGCCGGGGGCCAACGTCCTGACTTTC
- | TRBJ1-5 | - | TRBV5-1 | CASSLDIGSGSTQHF | TGCGCCAGCAGCTTGGATATTGGGTCCGGGTCAACCCAGCATTTT
- | TRBJ1-5 | - | TRBV21-1 | CASSAPMGDRGSGQPQHF | TGTGCCAGCAGCGCCCCAATGGGGGACAGGGGGTCAGGTCAGCCCCAGCATTTT
TRBD1 | TRBJ1-3 | - | TRBV4-1 | CASSQVGSRGRGNTIYF | TGCGCCAGCAGCCAAGTCGGCTCGAGGGGGCGGGGGAACACCATATATTTT
- | TRBJ1-2 | - | TRBV15 | CATSREGSYGYTF | TGTGCCACCAGCAGAGAGGGGTCCTATGGCTACACCTTC
- | TRBJ2-6 | - | TRBV27 | CASSRDSGANVLTF | TGTGCCAGCAGTAGGGACTCTGGGGCCAACGTCCTGACTTTC
- | TRBJ1-2 | - | TRBV19 | CASSPNGQAGGYTF | TGTGCCAGTAGTCCTAACGGCCAGGCGGGTGGCTACACCTTC
- | TRBJ1-2 | - | TRBV6-1 | CASSEPPRKGYTF | TGTGCCAGCAGTGAACCCCCCAGGAAAGGCTACACCTTC
TRBD1 | TRBJ1-2 | - | TRBV19 | CASTPQGAEGYTF | TGTGCCAGTACCCCTCAGGGGGCAGAGGGCTACACCTTC
TRBD1 | TRBJ1-1 | - | TRBV5-6 | CASSLEGQGRGTEAFF | TGTGCCAGCAGCTTGGAGGGACAGGGGAGAGGCACTGAAGCTTTCTTT
- | TRBJ2-5 | - | TRBV6-5 | CASIRMGVETQYF | TGTGCCAGCATCCGGATGGGGGTGGAGACCCAGTACTTC
TRBD1 | TRBJ1-2 | - | TRBV18 | CASSSGQGIYGYTF | TGTGCCAGCTCATCTGGACAGGGCATCTATGGCTACACCTTC
- | TRBJ2-2 | - | TRBV4-3 | CASSQRMGSYTGELFF | TGCGCCAGCAGCCAACGGATGGGCAGTTACACCGGGGAGCTGTTTTTT